The source of this T cell receptor (beta chain) is a study of blood T cell repertoires in COVID-19. Across the study: Both acute and convalescent COVID-19 samples were obtained from the United States, Italy and Spain. In each case, the material was cDNA or gDNA derived from T cells, B-cell-depleted T cells, or PBMCs.

Sequencing used immunoSEQ multiplex PCR; TCRdb keeps in-frame clones, though not all of them. The data contain more than 95,000 clones, roughly 76% of them singletons. CDR1 and CDR2 (germline): LGHNA, YSLEER. The germline V and J ends were trimmed by 1 base and 0 bases, with 15 bases remaining between them. The CDR3 has 17 residues. The V gene is TRBV4-3, the J gene TRBJ1-1; no reliable D call. The source of this sequence is an older woman with acute or convalescent COVID-19. Sequencing used peripheral blood. DNA for the CDR3: TGCGCCAGCAGCCAAGCTGTGTTATACGACTTGAACACTGAAGCTTTCTTT. Translation gives CASSQAVLYDLNTEAFF.